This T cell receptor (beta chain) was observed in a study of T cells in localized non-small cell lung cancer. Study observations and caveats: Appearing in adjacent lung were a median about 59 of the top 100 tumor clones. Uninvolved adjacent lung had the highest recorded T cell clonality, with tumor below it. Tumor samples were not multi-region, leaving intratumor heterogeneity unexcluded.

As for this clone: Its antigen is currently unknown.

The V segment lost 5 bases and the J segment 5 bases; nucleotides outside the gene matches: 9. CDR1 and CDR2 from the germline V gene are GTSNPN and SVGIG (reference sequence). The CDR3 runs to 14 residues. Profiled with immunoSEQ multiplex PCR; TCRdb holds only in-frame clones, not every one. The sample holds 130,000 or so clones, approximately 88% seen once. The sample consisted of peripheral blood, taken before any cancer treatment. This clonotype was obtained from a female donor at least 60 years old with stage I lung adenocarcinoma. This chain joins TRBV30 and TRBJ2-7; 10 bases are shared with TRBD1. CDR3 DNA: TGTGCCTGGTCTGCGGGACAGGGGACCCACGAGCAGTACTTC. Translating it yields CAWSAGQGTHEQYF.